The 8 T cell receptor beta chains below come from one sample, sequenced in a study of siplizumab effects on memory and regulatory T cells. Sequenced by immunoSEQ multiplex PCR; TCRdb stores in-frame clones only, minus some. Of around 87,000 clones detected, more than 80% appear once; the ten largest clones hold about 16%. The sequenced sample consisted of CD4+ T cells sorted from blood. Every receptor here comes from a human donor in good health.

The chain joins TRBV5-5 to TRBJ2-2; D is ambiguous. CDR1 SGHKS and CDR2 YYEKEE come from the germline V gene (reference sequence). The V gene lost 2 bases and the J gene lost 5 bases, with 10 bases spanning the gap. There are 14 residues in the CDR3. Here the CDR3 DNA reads TGTGCCAGCAGCTTTATAACTGCAACCGGGGAGCTGTTTTTT. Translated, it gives CASSFITATGELFF.

CDR3 sequence: CASSRRGGSYEQYF. In nucleotides, the CDR3 is TGTGCCAGTAGTAGGAGGGGCGGTTCCTACGAGCAGTACTTC. The chain joins TRBV19 to TRBJ2-7, with D maybe TRBD2 (6 bases). V dropped 4 bases and J dropped 1 base, with 11 bases sitting between them. The germline gives CDR1 LNHDA, CDR2 SQIVND (reference sequence). The CDR3 loop spans 14 amino acids.

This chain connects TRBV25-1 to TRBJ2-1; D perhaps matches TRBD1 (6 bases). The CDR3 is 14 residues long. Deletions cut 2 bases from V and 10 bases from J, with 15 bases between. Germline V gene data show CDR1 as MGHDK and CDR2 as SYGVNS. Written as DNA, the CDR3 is TGTGCCAGCAGTGAAGAAAACAGGGTGTTGGAGCAGTTCTTC. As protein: CASSEENRVLEQFF.

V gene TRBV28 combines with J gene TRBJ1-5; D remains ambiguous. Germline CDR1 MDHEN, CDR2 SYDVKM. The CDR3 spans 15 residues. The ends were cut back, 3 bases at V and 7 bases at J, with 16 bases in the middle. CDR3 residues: CASSFGRGSGQPQHF. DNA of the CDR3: TGTGCCAGCAGTTTTGGCAGAGGCTCGGGGCAGCCCCAGCATTTT.

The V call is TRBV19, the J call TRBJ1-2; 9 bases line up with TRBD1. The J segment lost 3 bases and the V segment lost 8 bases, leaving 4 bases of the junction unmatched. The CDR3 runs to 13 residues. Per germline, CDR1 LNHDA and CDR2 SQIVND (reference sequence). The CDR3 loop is CASSRQGDYGYTF. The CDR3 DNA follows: TGTGCCAGTTCGCGACAGGGGGACTATGGCTACACCTTC.

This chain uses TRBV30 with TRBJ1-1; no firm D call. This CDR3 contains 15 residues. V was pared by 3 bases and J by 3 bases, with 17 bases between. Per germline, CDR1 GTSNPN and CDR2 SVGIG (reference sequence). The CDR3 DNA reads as TGTGCCTGGAGGGCAAAAATGAGTCGTGACACTGAAGCTTTCTTT. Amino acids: CAWRAKMSRDTEAFF.

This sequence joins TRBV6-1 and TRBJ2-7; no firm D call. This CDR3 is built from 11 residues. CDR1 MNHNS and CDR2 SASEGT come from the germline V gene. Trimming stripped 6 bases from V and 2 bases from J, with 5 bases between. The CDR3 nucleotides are TGTGCCAGCAGCGCGACCTACGAGCAGTACTTC. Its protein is CASSATYEQYF.

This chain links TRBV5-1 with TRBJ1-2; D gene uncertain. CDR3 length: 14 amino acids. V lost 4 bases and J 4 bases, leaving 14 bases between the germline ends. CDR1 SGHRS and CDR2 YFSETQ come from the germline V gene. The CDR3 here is CASSLPSGPYGYTF. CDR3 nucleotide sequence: TGCGCCAGCAGCCTACCATCAGGACCCTATGGCTACACCTTC. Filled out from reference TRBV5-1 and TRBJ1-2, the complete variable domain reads KAGVTQTPRYLIKTRGQQVTLSCSPISGHRSVSWYQQTPGQGLQFLFEYFSETQRNKGNFPGRFSGRQFSNSRSEMNVSTLELGDSALYLCASSLPSGPYGYTFGSGTRLTVV.